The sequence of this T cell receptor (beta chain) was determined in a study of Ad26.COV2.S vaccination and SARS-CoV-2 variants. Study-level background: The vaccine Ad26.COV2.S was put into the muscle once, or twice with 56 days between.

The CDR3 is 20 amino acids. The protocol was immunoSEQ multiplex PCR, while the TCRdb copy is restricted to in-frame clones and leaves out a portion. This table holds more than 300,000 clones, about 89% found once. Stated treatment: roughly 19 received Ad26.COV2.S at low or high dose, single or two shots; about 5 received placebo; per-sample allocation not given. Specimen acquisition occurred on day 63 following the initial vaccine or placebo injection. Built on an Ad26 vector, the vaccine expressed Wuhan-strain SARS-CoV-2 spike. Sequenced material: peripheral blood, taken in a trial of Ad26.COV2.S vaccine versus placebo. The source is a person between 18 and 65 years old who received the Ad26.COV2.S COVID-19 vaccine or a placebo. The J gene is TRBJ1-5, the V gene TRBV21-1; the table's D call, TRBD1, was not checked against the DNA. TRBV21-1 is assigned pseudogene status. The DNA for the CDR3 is TGTGCCAGCAGCAAGGGGCACACCGGCACCGCCCAGGCTCGGACCCAGCCCCAGCATTTT. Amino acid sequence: CASSKGHTGTAQARTQPQHF.